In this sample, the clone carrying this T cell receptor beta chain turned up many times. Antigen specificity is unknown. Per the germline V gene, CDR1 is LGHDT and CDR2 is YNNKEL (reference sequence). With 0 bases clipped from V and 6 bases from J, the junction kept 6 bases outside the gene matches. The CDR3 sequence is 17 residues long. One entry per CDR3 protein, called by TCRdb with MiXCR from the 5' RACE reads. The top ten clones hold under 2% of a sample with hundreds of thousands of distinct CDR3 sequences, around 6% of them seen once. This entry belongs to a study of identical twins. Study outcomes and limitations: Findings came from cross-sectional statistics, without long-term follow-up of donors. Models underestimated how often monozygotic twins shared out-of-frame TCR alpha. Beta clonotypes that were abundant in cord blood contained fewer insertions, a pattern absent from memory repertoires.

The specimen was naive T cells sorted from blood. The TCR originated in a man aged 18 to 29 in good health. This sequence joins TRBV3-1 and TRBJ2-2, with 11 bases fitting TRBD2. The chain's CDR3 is CASSQDRSSGRPGELFF. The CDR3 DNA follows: TGTGCCAGCAGCCAAGATCGATCTAGCGGGAGGCCCGGGGAGCTGTTTTTT. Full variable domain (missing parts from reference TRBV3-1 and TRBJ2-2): DTAVSQTPKYLVTQMGNDKSIKCEQNLGHDTMYWYKQDSKKFLKIMFSYNNKELIINETVPNRFSPKSPDKAHLNLHINSLELGDSAVYFCASSQDRSSGRPGELFFGEGSRLTVL.